Below, 9 T cell receptor beta chains from the same sample are listed, as sequenced in a study of blood T cell repertoires in COVID-19. Clones were read by immunoSEQ multiplex PCR, and TCRdb kept only the in-frame ones, dropping some. The repertoire holds about 120,000 clones, 85% to 90% seen once, with approximately 4.4% in the top ten. The sample taken for sequencing was peripheral blood. The receptors come from a woman aged 45-59 years with acute or convalescent COVID-19.

The genes are TRBV4-3 and TRBJ1-5; TRBD1 is a possible D gene (6 bases). Trimming cost V 3 bases and J 2 bases, with 8 bases left between them. CDR3 length: 14 residues. Germline V gives CDR1 LGHNA, CDR2 YSLEER. The CDR3 sequence is CASSQGAGNQPQHF. Written as DNA, the CDR3 is TGCGCCAGCAGCCAGGGGGCAGGCAATCAGCCCCAGCATTTT.

CDR3 residues: CASSYSSGDEQFF. Written as DNA, the CDR3 is TGTGCCAGCAGTTACTCGTCGGGAGATGAGCAGTTCTTC. The chain links TRBV6-5 to TRBJ2-1; the D gene is possibly TRBD2 (6 bases). V was shortened by 0 bases and J by 8 bases, with 8 bases between the two germline ends. CDR3 length equals 13 residues. Germline loops: CDR1 MNHEY, CDR2 SVGAGI.

There are a few counts of this clone. The rearrangement links TRBV7-8 to TRBJ1-5, with D possibly being TRBD1 (5 bases). V lost 5 bases and J 0 bases, leaving 14 bases between the germline ends. From germline, CDR1 is SGHVS and CDR2 FQNEAQ. The CDR3 has 16 residues. The CDR3 here is CASSQQLGLSNQPQHF. In DNA form, the CDR3 reads TGTGCCAGCAGCCAACAACTGGGACTTAGCAATCAGCCCCAGCATTTT.

J is TRBJ2-1 and V is TRBV11-2, with 10 bases matching TRBD2. Germline loops: CDR1 SGHAT, CDR2 FQNNGV. V was clipped by 6 bases and J by 5 bases; unmatched bases: 7. CDR3 length: 15 amino acids. The CDR3, as DNA: TGTGCCAGCAGGCCTACTAGCGGGACCAACAATGAGCAGTTCTTC. Its translation is CASRPTSGTNNEQFF.

This rearrangement joins TRBV28 to TRBJ1-2; 8 nucleotides line up with TRBD1. V shed 3 bases, J shed 3 bases, and the junction held 3 bases outside the gene matches. The germline V gene encodes CDR1 MDHEN and CDR2 SYDVKM. CDR3 length: 14 amino acids. In DNA, the CDR3 is TGTGCCAGCAGTTTCCAGACAGGGGACTATGGCTACACCTTC. It is translated as CASSFQTGDYGYTF.

The chain combines TRBV28 with TRBJ2-1; 10 bases match TRBD2. V lost 2 bases, J lost 8 bases, and 6 bases stayed unmatched. The CDR3 spans 15 residues. The germline CDR1 and CDR2 sequences are MDHEN and SYDVKM. In DNA, the CDR3 is TGTGCCAGCAGTTTACCACTAGCGGGAACGTATGAGCAGTTCTTC. Translation gives CASSLPLAGTYEQFF.

The chain employs TRBV7-9 and TRBJ2-7; 7 bases align to TRBD1. V gave up 4 bases and J gave up 2 bases; unmatched junction bases: 5. The germline V gene has CDR1 SEHNR and CDR2 FQNEAQ (reference sequence). The CDR3 has 14 residues. The CDR3, as DNA: TGTGCCAGCAGCTCTTCAGGGGGTGCCTACGAGCAGTACTTC. The encoded protein is CASSSSGGAYEQYF.

Comments on this clone: Relative to the germline gene, one junction end is altered; a read error may explain this. The chain recombines TRBV3-1 (or the pseudogene TRBV3-2) with TRBJ1-2; perhaps TRBD1 as D (6 bases). This CDR3 has 15 amino acids. Germline V lookup: CDR1 LGHDT, CDR2 YNNKEL (reference sequence). This CDR3 is CASSQGGGANYGYTF. CDR3 DNA: TGTGCCAGCAGCCAAGGCGGGGGCGCTAATTATGGCTACACCTTC.

The chain joins TRBV18 to TRBJ1-2, with D possibly matching TRBD1 (5 bases). Looked up from germline, CDR1 is KGHSH and CDR2 is LQKENI. The ends were cut back, 2 bases at V and 9 bases at J, with 19 bases in the middle. The CDR3 is 15 amino acids. The CDR3 DNA sequence: TGTGCCAGCTCACCAGGGAACAAGGGGCTGGTCCGCTACACCTTC. This encodes CASSPGNKGLVRYTF.